Presented here are 31 T cell receptor beta chains from one specimen sequenced in a study of post-analysis software for immune sequencing data (dated by TCRdb to about 2015). General findings and caveats noted by the study authors: Patients showed significantly higher frequencies than controls for several TRBV segments, among them TRBV5-6, TRBV5-1 and TRBV20-1.

These TCRs are of unknown antigen specificity. Library method: PCR. Data came from an Illumina HiSeq 2500. To reduce PCR and sequencing biases, unique molecular identifiers were incorporated into the TCR beta cDNA libraries. Starting from the raw public reads, TCRdb applied fastp trimming at Q25, assembled clones with MiXCR and retained in-frame beta chains. Each CDR3 protein appears once, grouped with its most common genes and DNA. The table for this sample lists a few hundred thousand distinct CDR3 sequences; approximately 45% of them were counted only once. Roughly an eighth of the sample goes to the ten largest clones. Sequencing was performed on blood. These receptors all stem from a girl between 10 and 17 years old with multiple sclerosis.

The J gene is TRBJ2-1, the V gene TRBV7-9; 7 positions match TRBD1. The junction had 10 bases not matched to a gene; V was cut back by 1 base and J by 10 bases. Germline CDR1 is SEHNR and CDR2 is FQNEAQ (reference sequence). The CDR3 runs 15 residues. The CDR3 region is CASSLEGAGSYEQFF. The DNA for the CDR3 is TGTGCCAGCAGCTTAGAGGGGGCTGGGTCCTACGAGCAGTTCTTC.

This clonotype was detected only a few times. The chain recombines TRBV5-1 with TRBJ2-7; D assignment may be TRBD1 or TRBD2 (5 bases each). The CDR3 has 16 amino acids. The V end lost 4 bases, the J end lost 4 bases, and 21 bases lay between the germline ends. Germline assignment: CDR1 SGHRS and CDR2 YFSETQ. The CDR3 region has the DNA TGCGCCAGCAGCCTCGACAGTTCCCCTGGGGAGTACGAGCAGTACTTC. Protein sequence: CASSLDSSPGEYEQYF.

J is TRBJ2-7 and V is TRBV20-1; D call uncertain. The J call may be wrong; the DNA end is better matched by TRBJ2-5. Germline V gene data show CDR1 as DFQATT and CDR2 as SNEGSKA (reference sequence). The CDR3 totals 10 residues. CDR3 loop: CSAIKETQYF. CDR3 sequence (DNA): TGCAGTGCTATAAAGGAGACCCAGTACTTC.

The chain joins TRBV11-2 to TRBJ1-1, with D maybe TRBD1 (5 bases). Trimming pared 4 bases from V and 3 bases from J, leaving 12 bases between. The CDR3 totals 14 residues. CDR1 and CDR2 (germline): SGHAT, FQNNGV. The CDR3 sequence is CASSSAGGDTEAFF. CDR3 bases: TGTGCCAGCAGCTCCGCGGGAGGGGACACTGAAGCTTTCTTT.

The chain carries TRBV28 and TRBJ2-5, with D maybe TRBD2 (5 bases). The CDR3 is made up of 16 amino acids. The germline V and J ends were trimmed by 4 bases and 5 bases, with 20 bases remaining between them. Germline values: CDR1 MDHEN, CDR2 SYDVKM. CDR3 residues: CASSSPWAAALETQYF. The CDR3 DNA follows: TGTGCCAGCAGTTCCCCTTGGGCAGCGGCACTGGAGACCCAGTACTTC.

The chain carries TRBV27 and TRBJ2-3; 11 bases are a match to TRBD2. The CDR3 extends over 16 amino acids. Per the germline V gene, CDR1 is MNHEY and CDR2 is SMNVEV (reference sequence). V lost 4 bases to trimming and J lost 0 bases; unmatched junction nucleotides: 3. CDR3 residues: CASSSLAGGSTDTQYF. The CDR3 bases are TGTGCCAGCAGTTCCTTAGCGGGAGGGAGCACAGATACGCAGTATTTT.

This clonotype was seen once. The genes are TRBV12-3 or TRBV12-4 and TRBJ1-5; D call uncertain. There are 16 residues in the CDR3. The ends were cut back, 7 bases at V and 4 bases at J, with 20 bases in the middle. Written as DNA, the CDR3 is TGTGCCAGCACCGGACTTGGGCCGATGGGGAATCAGCCCCAGCATTTT. It translates to CASTGLGPMGNQPQHF.

This sequence joins TRBV7-2 and TRBJ2-1; D is unresolved. V was cut by 6 bases and J by 1 base, with 13 bases left in between. The germline CDR1 and CDR2 sequences are SGHTA and FQGNSA. The CDR3 sequence is 15 residues long. DNA for the CDR3: TGTGCCAGCAGAGCCGGGCGGTCGTCCTACAATGAGCAGTTCTTC. Protein: CASRAGRSSYNEQFF.

This rearrangement joins TRBV6-6 to TRBJ2-7; 10 positions match TRBD2. V lost 6 bases, J lost 5 bases, and 4 bases stayed unmatched. CDR1 is MNHNY, CDR2 SVGAGI, per germline (reference sequence). The CDR3 has 13 residues. The CDR3 DNA sequence: TGTGCCAGCAGCTGGGGACTAGCGAACGAGCAGTACTTC. Translating it yields CASSWGLANEQYF.

This clonotype was found many times. The V call is TRBV5-1, the J call TRBJ2-1; D is unresolved. The CDR3 loop spans 12 amino acids. CDR1 is SGHRS and CDR2 is YFSETQ in the germline V gene. V was trimmed by 5 bases and J by 5 bases, leaving 8 bases between them. CDR3 coding DNA: TGCGCCAGCAGACTTGCCGACAATGAGCAGTTCTTC. This encodes CASRLADNEQFF.

Concerning this clonotype itself: One end of the junction does not line up with germline, which may come from a read error. The V gene is TRBV20-1, the J gene TRBJ2-7, with 8 bases aligning to TRBD2. Germline assignment: CDR1 DFQATT and CDR2 SNEGSKA (reference sequence). The length of the CDR3 is 14 residues. The CDR3: CSASVAGRTYELYF. The DNA for the CDR3 is TGCAGCGCTAGTGTAGCGGGAAGAACCTACGAGCTGTACTTC.

This clonotype has only a few counts. The chain is built from TRBV11-1 and TRBJ2-1, with a possible D match to TRBD2 (5 bases). The V and J ends lost 5 bases and 8 bases respectively, with 16 bases between them. Germline CDR1 SGHAT, CDR2 FQDESV (reference sequence). This CDR3 is built from 14 residues. The DNA for the CDR3 is TGTGCCAGCAGCCCAAACCGAGGACTCGATGAGCAGTTCTTC. It specifies CASSPNRGLDEQFF.

A word on this clonotype: The final CDR3 position lacks the conserved phenylalanine or tryptophan, pointing to a likely read error. This chain uses TRBV6-9 with TRBJ2-5; a weak D match, TRBD1 (6 bases). Trimming cost V 5 bases and J 3 bases, with 25 bases left between them. This CDR3 contains 18 residues. CDR1 and CDR2 from the germline V gene are MNHGY and SVAAGI. The CDR3 DNA reads TGTGCCAGCAGTCCTCCCAATAAACTCAGGGGTAGCAAAGAGACCCAGTACTTA. Translating gives CASSPPNKLRGSKETQYL.

The rearrangement uses TRBV24-1 and TRBJ1-1; D ambiguous. The CDR3 contains 13 residues. V was trimmed by 2 bases and J by 3 bases, leaving 6 bases between them. Germline V lookup: CDR1 KGHDR, CDR2 SFDVKD. CDR3 nucleotide sequence: TGTGCCACCAGTGATTCGGCTTACACTGAAGCTTTCTTT. This sequence encodes CATSDSAYTEAFF.

This clonotype was observed a few times. The chain recombines TRBV4-2 with TRBJ2-1; 9 positions match TRBD1. V was pared by 0 bases and J by 0 bases, with 3 bases of the junction left unmatched. Per the germline V gene, CDR1 is LGHNA and CDR2 is YNFKEQ. CDR3 length: 17 residues. CDR3 loop: CASSQDPGQGSYNEQFF. The DNA for the CDR3 is TGTGCCAGCAGCCAAGACCCGGGACAGGGCTCCTACAATGAGCAGTTCTTC.

This clonotype was observed a few times. The CDR3 DNA follows: TGTGCCAGCAGCTCGATAGCGGGAGGAGCCAATGAGCAGTTCTTC. Translating it yields CASSSIAGGANEQFF. The chain recombines TRBV11-2 with TRBJ2-1; 10 bases align to TRBD2. From germline, CDR1 is SGHAT and CDR2 FQNNGV. CDR3 length equals 15 residues. The ends lost 4 bases at V and 6 bases at J; junction bases unmatched: 6.

This clonotype was counted only a few times. The rearrangement uses TRBV24-1 and TRBJ1-5; the D is unclear. The V gene lost 5 bases and the J gene lost 2 bases, with 27 bases spanning the gap. There are 20 residues in the CDR3. The germline CDR1 and CDR2 sequences are KGHDR and SFDVKD. CDR3: CATSVRTGGHSIGGNQPQHF. In nucleotides, the CDR3 is TGTGCCACCAGTGTTAGGACGGGCGGTCACAGTATTGGCGGCAATCAGCCCCAGCATTTT.

The chain joins TRBV28 to TRBJ2-2, with D hard to call. Between the trimmed V and J ends, which lost 3 bases and 3 bases, there was a span of 5 bases. This CDR3 spans 13 amino acids. CDR1 MDHEN and CDR2 SYDVKM come from the germline V gene. The CDR3 DNA is TGTGCCAGCAGTTTGGCCGACACCGGGGAGCTGTTTTTT. Protein: CASSLADTGELFF.

About this clonotype: A much larger clone lies a single base off, so this may be a read error. V gene TRBV4-3 combines with J gene TRBJ2-1; weak D call: TRBD2 (5 bases). Trimming took off 1 base at V and 13 bases at J, with 14 bases between the two ends. The CDR3 extends over 13 amino acids. The V gene's germline CDR1 is LGHNA and CDR2 YSLEER. The CDR3 sequence: CASSQARWETQFF. The CDR3 bases are TGCGCCAGCAGCCAAGCACGGTGGGAGACCCAGTTCTTC.

The DNA of the CDR3 is TGCAGTGCTAGAGAGGACACCTCGAACACTGAAGCTTTCTTT. Amino acid sequence: CSAREDTSNTEAFF. The gene calls are TRBV20-1 and TRBJ1-1; D may be TRBD1 (5 bases). The CDR3 covers 14 residues. The germline V and J ends were trimmed by 0 bases and 1 base, with 9 bases remaining between them. Germline V gene sequence: CDR1 DFQATT, CDR2 SNEGSKA (reference sequence).

This clonotype was detected a few times. This chain connects TRBV20-1 to TRBJ1-1, with D possibly matching TRBD1 (6 bases). This CDR3 spans 18 amino acids. Germline V gene sequence: CDR1 DFQATT, CDR2 SNEGSKA (reference sequence). V was clipped by 2 bases and J by 5 bases, with 27 bases between them. The CDR3: CSARKSGRHGGSFTEAFF. The CDR3 DNA reads as TGCAGTGCTAGAAAGTCGGGGCGACATGGGGGCTCTTTTACTGAAGCTTTCTTT.

This clonotype has just a few counts. The V gene is TRBV5-1, the J gene TRBJ2-1, with TRBD1 matching over 8 bases. The CDR3 is 17 amino acids. Germline lookup yields CDR1 SGHRS and CDR2 YFSETQ. J was trimmed by 3 bases and V by 1 base; bases with no gene match: 9. The CDR3 DNA follows: TGCGCCAGCAGCTTGAGAGGCGGGACAGGTTACTACAATGAGCAGTTCTTC. It is translated as CASSLRGGTGYYNEQFF.

The V gene is TRBV12-3 or TRBV12-4, the J gene TRBJ2-5; perhaps TRBD2 as D (6 bases). The CDR3 has 13 residues. Trimming stripped 6 bases from V and 5 bases from J, with 13 bases between. CDR3 nucleotide sequence: TGTGCCAGCAGAGCAGGGAGGTTGGAGACCCAGTACTTC. This sequence encodes CASRAGRLETQYF.

This sequence joins TRBV6-6 and TRBJ2-1; TRBD1 matches 7 bases. V gave up 2 bases and J gave up 3 bases; unmatched junction bases: 4. Germline CDR1 reads MNHNY; CDR2 reads SVGAGI (reference sequence). CDR3 size: 15 residues. CDR3: CASSYEGTVYNEQFF. DNA for the CDR3: TGTGCCAGCAGTTACGAAGGGACAGTCTACAATGAGCAGTTCTTC.

The V and J genes are TRBV10-3 and TRBJ2-1, with 9 bases that match TRBD1. V lost 4 bases and J lost 7; bases outside the gene matches: 8. The CDR3 spans 15 residues. In germline, CDR1 is ENHRY, CDR2 SYGVKD. The CDR3 region is CAISVGQGSMNEQFF. CDR3 coding DNA: TGTGCCATCAGTGTAGGACAGGGGAGTATGAATGAGCAGTTCTTC.

The chain carries TRBV6-5 and TRBJ2-3; TRBD1 agrees at 11 bases. The CDR3 is 17 residues long. J was trimmed by 7 bases and V by 3 bases; bases with no gene match: 12. CDR1 MNHEY and CDR2 SVGAGI come from the germline V gene. CDR3 coding DNA: TGTGCCAGCAGTTATCGGGTCAGGACAGGGGGCAAAAATACGCAGTATTTT. It codes for CASSYRVRTGGKNTQYF.

The genes are TRBV20-1 and TRBJ1-1; 8 bases align to TRBD1. The J segment lost 1 base and the V segment lost 5 bases, leaving 9 bases of the junction unmatched. Germline assignment: CDR1 DFQATT and CDR2 SNEGSKA (reference sequence). CDR3 length: 15 amino acids. This CDR3 is CSAASGGVGNTEAFF. The DNA for the CDR3 is TGCAGTGCTGCCTCAGGGGGCGTTGGGAACACTGAAGCTTTCTTT.

Turning to this clonotype: Sequence at one end of the junction differs from germline and may be a read error. The rearrangement links TRBV7-7 to TRBJ2-5; TRBD1 aligns across 7 bases. The J call is in doubt because the DNA end fits TRBJ2-7 better. This CDR3 comprises 14 residues. Germline CDR1 reads SSHAT; CDR2 reads FNYEAQ (reference sequence). The DNA of the CDR3 is TGTGCTAGCAGCTTAGAGGGGGCAGGTAGCGAGCAGTACTTC. Its protein is CASSLEGAGSEQYF.

J is TRBJ2-4 and V is TRBV12-3 or TRBV12-4, with D uncertain. This CDR3 spans 14 amino acids. The V end lost 0 bases, the J end lost 2 bases, and 5 bases lay between the germline ends. The CDR3 reads CASSLAGSKNIQYF. CDR3 coding DNA: TGTGCCAGCAGTTTAGCAGGGTCCAAAAACATTCAGTACTTC.

This clonotype came up a few times. V gene TRBV20-1 combines with J gene TRBJ2-7; D may correspond to TRBD1 or TRBD2 (5 bases each). Germline V gene lookup returns CDR1 DFQATT and CDR2 SNEGSKA (reference sequence). The V end lost 5 bases, the J end lost 7 bases, and 18 bases lay between the germline ends. There are 13 residues in the CDR3. The CDR3 nucleotides read TGCAGTGCTTCCCGGGACCCGACGGGGGAGCAGTACTTC. Translation gives CSASRDPTGEQYF.

This clonotype was observed a few times. The chain uses TRBV6-5 and TRBJ2-7; D unresolved. The DNA end lines up better with TRBJ2-5; the J call may be wrong. Germline CDR1 MNHEY, CDR2 SVGAGI. The CDR3 consists of 12 residues. CDR3 residues: CASSRPPETQYF. CDR3 nucleotides: TGTGCCAGCAGCCGTCCCCCGGAGACCCAGTACTTC.